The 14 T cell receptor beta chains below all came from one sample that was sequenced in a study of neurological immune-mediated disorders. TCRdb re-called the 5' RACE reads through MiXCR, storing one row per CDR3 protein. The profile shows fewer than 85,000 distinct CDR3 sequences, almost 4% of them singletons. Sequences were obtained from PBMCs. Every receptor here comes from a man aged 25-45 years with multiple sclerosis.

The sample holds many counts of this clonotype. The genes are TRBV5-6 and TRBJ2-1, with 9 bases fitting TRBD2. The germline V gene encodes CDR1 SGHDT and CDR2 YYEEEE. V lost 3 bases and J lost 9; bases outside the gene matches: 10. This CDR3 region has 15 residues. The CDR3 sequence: CASSSLEAGGSEQFF. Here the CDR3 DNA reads TGTGCCAGCAGCTCCCTTGAGGCGGGGGGGAGTGAGCAGTTCTTC.

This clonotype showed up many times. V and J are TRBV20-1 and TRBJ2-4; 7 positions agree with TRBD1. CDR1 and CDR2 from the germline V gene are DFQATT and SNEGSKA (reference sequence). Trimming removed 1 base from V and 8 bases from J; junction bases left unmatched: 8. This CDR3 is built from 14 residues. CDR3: CSARVASGGDIQYF. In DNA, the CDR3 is TGCAGTGCTAGAGTGGCCTCAGGGGGAGACATTCAGTACTTC.

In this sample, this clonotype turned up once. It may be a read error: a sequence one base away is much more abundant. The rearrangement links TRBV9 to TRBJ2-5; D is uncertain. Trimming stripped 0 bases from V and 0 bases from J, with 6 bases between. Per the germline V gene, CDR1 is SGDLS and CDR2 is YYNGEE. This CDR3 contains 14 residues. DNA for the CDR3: TGTGCCAGCAGCGTAGACACTAACCAAGAGACCCAGTACTTC. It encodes CASSVDTNQETQYF.

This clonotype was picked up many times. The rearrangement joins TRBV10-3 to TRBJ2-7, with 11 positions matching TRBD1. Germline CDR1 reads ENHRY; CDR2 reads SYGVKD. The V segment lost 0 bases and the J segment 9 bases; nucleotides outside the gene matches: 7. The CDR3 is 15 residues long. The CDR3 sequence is CAISESDRGLPGQYF. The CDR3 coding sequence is TGTGCCATCAGTGAGTCGGACAGGGGGCTCCCAGGGCAGTACTTC.

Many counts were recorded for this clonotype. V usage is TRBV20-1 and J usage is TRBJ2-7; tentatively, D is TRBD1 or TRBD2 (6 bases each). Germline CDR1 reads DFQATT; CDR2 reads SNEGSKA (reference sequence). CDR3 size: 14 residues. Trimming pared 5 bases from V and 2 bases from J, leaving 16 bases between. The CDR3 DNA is TGCAGTGCTGGTAACGCCGGGGGCGCCTACGAGCAGTACTTC. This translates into CSAGNAGGAYEQYF.

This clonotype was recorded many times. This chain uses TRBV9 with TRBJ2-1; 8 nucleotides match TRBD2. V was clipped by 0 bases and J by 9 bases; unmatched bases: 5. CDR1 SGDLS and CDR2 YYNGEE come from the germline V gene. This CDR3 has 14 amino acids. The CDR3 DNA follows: TGTGCCAGCAGCGTAGATAGCGGGGCAGTTGAGCAGTTCTTC. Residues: CASSVDSGAVEQFF.

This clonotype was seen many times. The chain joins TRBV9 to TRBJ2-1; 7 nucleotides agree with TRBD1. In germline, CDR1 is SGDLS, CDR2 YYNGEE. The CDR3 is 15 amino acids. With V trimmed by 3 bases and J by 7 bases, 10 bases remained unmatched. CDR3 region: CASSAGQSFYNEQFF. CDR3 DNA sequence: TGTGCCAGCAGCGCGGGACAGTCCTTCTATAATGAGCAGTTCTTC.

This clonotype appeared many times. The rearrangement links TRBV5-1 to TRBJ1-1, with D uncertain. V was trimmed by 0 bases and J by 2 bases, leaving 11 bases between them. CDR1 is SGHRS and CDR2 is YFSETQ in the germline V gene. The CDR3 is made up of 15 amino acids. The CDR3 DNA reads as TGCGCCAGCAGCTTGGAAACCAGCACCAACACTGAAGCTTTCTTT. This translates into CASSLETSTNTEAFF.

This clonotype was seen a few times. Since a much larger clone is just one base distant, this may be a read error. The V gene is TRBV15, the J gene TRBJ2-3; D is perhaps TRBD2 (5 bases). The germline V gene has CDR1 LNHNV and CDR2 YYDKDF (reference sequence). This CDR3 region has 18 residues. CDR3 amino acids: CATRRATTGTGNTDTQYF. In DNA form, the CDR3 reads TGTGCCACCAGAAGAGCTACTACTGGCACCGGGAACACAGATACGCAGTATTTT. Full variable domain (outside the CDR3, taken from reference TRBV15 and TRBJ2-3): DAMVIQNPRYQVTQFGKPVTLSCSQTLNHNVMYWYQQKSSQAPKLLFHYYDKDFNNEADTPDNFQSRRPNTSFCFLDIRSPGLGDTAMYLCATRRATTGTGNTDTQYFGPGTRLTVL.

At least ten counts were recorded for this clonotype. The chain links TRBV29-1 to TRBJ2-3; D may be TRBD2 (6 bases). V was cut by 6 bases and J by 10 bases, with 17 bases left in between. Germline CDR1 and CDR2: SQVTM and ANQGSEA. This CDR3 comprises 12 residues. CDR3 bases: TGCAGCGTCAGACTTCCGTCGGGGGCGCAGTATTTT. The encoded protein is CSVRLPSGAQYF.

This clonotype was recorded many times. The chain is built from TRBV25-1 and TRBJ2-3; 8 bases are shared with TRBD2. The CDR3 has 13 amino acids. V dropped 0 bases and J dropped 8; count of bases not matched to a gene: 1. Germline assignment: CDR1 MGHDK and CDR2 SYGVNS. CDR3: CASSEYLAGTQYF. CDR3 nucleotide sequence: TGTGCCAGCAGTGAATATCTAGCGGGTACGCAGTATTTT.

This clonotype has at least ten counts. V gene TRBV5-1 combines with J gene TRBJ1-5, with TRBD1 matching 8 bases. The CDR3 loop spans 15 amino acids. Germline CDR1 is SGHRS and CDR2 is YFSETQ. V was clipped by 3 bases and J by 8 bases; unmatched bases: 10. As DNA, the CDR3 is TGCGCCAGCAGCTCAGACGACAGGGGTGAAAAGCCCCAGCATTTT. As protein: CASSSDDRGEKPQHF.

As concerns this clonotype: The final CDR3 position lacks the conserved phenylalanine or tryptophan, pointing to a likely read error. The CDR3 nucleotides are TGTGCCAGCAGTGAGGTTCAAGGTGGCGAAGAGACCCAGTACTGC. Translating it yields CASSEVQGGEETQYC. The chain carries TRBV2 and TRBJ2-5, with D uncertain. The length of the CDR3 is 15 residues. V was trimmed by 3 bases and J by 3 bases, leaving 14 bases between them. CDR1 SNHLY and CDR2 FYNNEI come from the germline V gene.

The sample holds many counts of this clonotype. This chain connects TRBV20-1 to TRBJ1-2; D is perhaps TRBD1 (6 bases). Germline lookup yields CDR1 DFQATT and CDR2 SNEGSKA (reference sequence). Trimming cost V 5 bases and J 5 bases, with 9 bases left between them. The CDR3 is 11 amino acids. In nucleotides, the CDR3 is TGCAGTGCTTGGACAGAGTATGGCTACACCTTC. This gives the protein CSAWTEYGYTF.